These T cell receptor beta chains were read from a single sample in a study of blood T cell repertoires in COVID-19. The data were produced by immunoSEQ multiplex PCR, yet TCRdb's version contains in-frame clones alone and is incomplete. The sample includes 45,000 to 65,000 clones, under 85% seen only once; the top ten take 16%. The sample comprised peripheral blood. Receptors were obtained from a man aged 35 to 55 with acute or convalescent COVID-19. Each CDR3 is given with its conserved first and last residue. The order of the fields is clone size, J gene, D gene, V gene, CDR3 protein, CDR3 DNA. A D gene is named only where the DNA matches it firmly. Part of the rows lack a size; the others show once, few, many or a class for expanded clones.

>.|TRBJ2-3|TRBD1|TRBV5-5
CASSRQGAPLDTQYF
TGTGCCAGCAGCCGACAGGGGGCTCCACTAGATACGCAGTATTTT
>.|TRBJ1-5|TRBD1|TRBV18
CASSDTSGGMGNQPQHF
TGTGCCAGCTCAGACACGTCAGGGGGCATGGGCAATCAGCCCCAGCATTTT
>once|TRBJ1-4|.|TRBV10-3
CAISGSTEEKLFF
TGTGCCATCAGTGGCTCGACAGAGGAAAAACTGTTTTTT
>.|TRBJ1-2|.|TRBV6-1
CASSEAGTGRRYTF
TGTGCCAGCAGTGAAGCAGGCACAGGGCGTCGCTACACCTTC
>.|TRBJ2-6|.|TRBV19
CASRSGAGANVLTF
TGTGCCAGTAGGTCAGGGGCTGGGGCCAACGTCCTGACTTTC
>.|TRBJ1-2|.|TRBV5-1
CASSLQGGVYGYTF
TGCGCCAGCAGCTTGCAAGGGGGTGTCTATGGCTACACCTTC
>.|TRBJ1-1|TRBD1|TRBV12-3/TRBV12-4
CASRQGAVGKDFF
TGTGCCAGCAGACAGGGGGCTGTTGGAAAAGATTTCTTT
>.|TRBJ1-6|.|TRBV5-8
CASSRTEYNSPLHF
TGTGCCAGCAGCAGGACAGAGTATAATTCACCCCTCCACTTT
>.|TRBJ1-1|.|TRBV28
CASSLARGTAEAFF
TGTGCCAGCAGTTTAGCCCGTGGTACGGCTGAAGCTTTCTTT
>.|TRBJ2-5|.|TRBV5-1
CASRPWGVAETQYF
TGCGCCAGCAGGCCCTGGGGGGTGGCGGAGACCCAGTACTTC
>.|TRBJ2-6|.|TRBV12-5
CASGLRYGPGANVLTF
TGTGCTAGTGGTTTGCGGTATGGGCCCGGGGCCAACGTCCTGACTTTC
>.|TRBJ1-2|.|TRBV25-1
CASSDPGTQAPYGYTF
TGTGCCAGCAGTGACCCGGGTACACAGGCCCCGTATGGCTACACCTTC
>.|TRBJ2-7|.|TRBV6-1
CASSETQVDSYEQYF
TGTGCCAGCAGTGAAACACAGGTTGACTCCTACGAGCAGTACTTC
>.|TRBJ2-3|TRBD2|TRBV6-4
CASSVAGGPDTQYF
TGTGCCAGCAGTGTAGCGGGGGGGCCCGATACGCAGTATTTT
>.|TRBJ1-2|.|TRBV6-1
CASSEALAGGYTF
TGTGCCAGCAGTGAAGCGCTGGCGGGAGGCTACACCTTC
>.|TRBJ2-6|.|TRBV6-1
CASSEAGFLSGANVLTF
TGTGCCAGCAGTGAGGCAGGCTTCCTCTCCGGGGCCAACGTCCTGACTTTC
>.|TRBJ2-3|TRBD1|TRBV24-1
CATTGTGEYTQYF
TGTGCCACCACAGGGACAGGGGAGTATACGCAGTATTTT
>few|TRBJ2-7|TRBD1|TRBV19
CASSIDTGDHYEQYF
TGTGCCAGTAGTATAGATACAGGGGACCACTACGAGCAGTACTTC
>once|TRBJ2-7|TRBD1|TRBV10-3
CAAHSPGQGIEQYF
TGTGCCGCGCACTCCCCGGGACAGGGGATCGAGCAGTACTTC
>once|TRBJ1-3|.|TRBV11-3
CASSPGGVHSGNTIYF
TGTGCCAGCAGCCCTGGCGGGGTTCATTCCGGAAACACCATATATTTT
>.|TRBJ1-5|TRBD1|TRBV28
CASSLWGTGVSNQPQHF
TGTGCCAGCAGTTTATGGGGGACAGGTGTTAGCAATCAGCCCCAGCATTTT
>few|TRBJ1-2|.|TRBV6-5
CASSYSGYGYTF
TGTGCCAGCAGTTACAGCGGCTATGGCTACACCTTC
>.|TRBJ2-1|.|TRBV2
CASLEPYNEQFF
TGTGCCAGCTTAGAACCCTACAATGAGCAGTTCTTC
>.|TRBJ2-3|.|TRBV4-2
CASSQDLQEADSTDTQYF
TGTGCCAGCAGCCAAGATCTTCAGGAAGCGGATAGCACAGATACGCAGTATTTT
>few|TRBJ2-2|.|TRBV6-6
CASSSLVAGELFF
TGTGCCAGCAGTTCACTCGTGGCCGGGGAGCTGTTTTTT
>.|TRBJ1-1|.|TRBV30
CAWSVGNRANTEAFF
TGTGCCTGGAGTGTGGGGAACAGGGCGAACACTGAAGCTTTCTTT
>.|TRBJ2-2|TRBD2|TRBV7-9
CASTKLAYTGELFF
TGTGCCAGCACCAAACTAGCGTACACCGGGGAGCTGTTTTTT
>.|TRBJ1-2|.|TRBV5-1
CASSWGIMWGGNYGYTF
TGCGCCAGCAGCTGGGGGATTATGTGGGGAGGTAACTATGGCTACACCTTC
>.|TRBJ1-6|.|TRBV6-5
CASSLGQASYNSPLHF
TGTGCCAGCAGTTTGGGACAAGCCTCCTATAATTCACCCCTCCACTTT
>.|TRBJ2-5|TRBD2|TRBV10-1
CASPRAGEETQYF
TGCGCCAGCCCCAGGGCGGGAGAAGAGACCCAGTACTTC
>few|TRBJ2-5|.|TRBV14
CASSQGRTQYF
TGTGCCAGCAGCCAAGGGAGGACCCAGTACTTC
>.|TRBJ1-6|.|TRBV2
CASSGNENSPLHF
TGTGCCAGCAGTGGTAACGAGAATTCACCCCTCCACTTT
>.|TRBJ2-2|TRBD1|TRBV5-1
CASSLEGQGGTGELFF
TGCGCCAGCAGCTTGGAGGGACAGGGGGGCACCGGGGAGCTGTTTTTT
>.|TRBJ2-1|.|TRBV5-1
CASSVGVLNEQFF
TGCGCCAGCAGCGTGGGAGTATTGAATGAGCAGTTCTTC
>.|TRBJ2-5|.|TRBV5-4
CASSLDLGRQETQYF
TGTGCCAGCAGCCTAGACCTAGGGAGGCAAGAGACCCAGTACTTC
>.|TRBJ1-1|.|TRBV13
CASSLGESNTEAFF
TGTGCCAGCAGCTTAGGGGAGTCGAACACTGAAGCTTTCTTT
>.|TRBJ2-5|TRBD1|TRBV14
CASSQRQGRQETQYF
TGTGCCAGCAGCCAAAGACAGGGGAGACAAGAGACCCAGTACTTC
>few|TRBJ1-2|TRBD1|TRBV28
CASSQGQSHGYTF
TGTGCCAGCAGCCAGGGACAGAGCCATGGCTACACCTTC
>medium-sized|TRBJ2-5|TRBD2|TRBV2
CASTIGTSGEQETQYF
TGTGCCAGCACTATAGGGACTAGCGGTGAGCAAGAGACCCAGTACTTC
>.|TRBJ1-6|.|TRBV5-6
CASSLAGRGKVSPLHF
TGTGCCAGCAGCTTGGCGGGCCGGGGAAAGGTTTCACCCCTCCACTTT
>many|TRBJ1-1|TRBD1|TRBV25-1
CASREAGGSNTEAFF
TGTGCCAGCAGGGAAGCAGGGGGCTCAAACACTGAAGCTTTCTTT
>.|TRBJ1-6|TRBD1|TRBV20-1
CSASQQGAGNSPLHF
TGCAGTGCTAGTCAACAGGGGGCTGGTAATTCACCCCTCCACTTT
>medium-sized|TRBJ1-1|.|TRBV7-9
CASSPGPTGATEAFF
TGTGCCAGCAGTCCCGGACCAACAGGAGCCACTGAAGCTTTCTTT
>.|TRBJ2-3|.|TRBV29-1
CSVPQMSITDTQYF
TGCAGCGTCCCACAGATGTCGATCACAGATACGCAGTATTTT
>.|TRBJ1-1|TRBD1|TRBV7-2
CASSPAGTDLFTEAFF
TGTGCCAGCAGCCCAGCCGGGACAGACCTTTTCACTGAAGCTTTCTTT
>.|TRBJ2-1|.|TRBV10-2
CASSEGFKPEQFF
TGCGCCAGCAGTGAGGGCTTTAAACCTGAGCAGTTCTTC
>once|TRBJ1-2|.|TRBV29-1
CSVPTGQTGYTF
TGCAGCGTTCCGACTGGACAGACCGGCTACACCTTC
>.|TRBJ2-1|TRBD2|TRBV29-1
CSVAPSGRTEQFF
TGCAGCGTTGCCCCTAGCGGGAGGACCGAGCAGTTCTTC
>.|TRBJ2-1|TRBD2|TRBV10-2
CASSDGTSGYNEQFF
TGCGCCAGCAGTGATGGGACTAGCGGCTACAATGAGCAGTTCTTC
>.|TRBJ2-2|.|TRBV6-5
CASGRNTGELFF
TGTGCCAGCGGCAGAAACACCGGGGAGCTGTTTTTT
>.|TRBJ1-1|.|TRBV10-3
CAIAGNSYTNTEAFF
TGTGCCATCGCCGGGAACAGTTATACGAACACTGAAGCTTTCTTT
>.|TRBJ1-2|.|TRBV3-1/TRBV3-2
CASSQDGYNGYTF
TGTGCCAGCAGCCAAGACGGGTACAATGGCTACACCTTC
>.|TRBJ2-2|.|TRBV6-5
CASSYWAQPGELFF
TGTGCCAGCAGTTATTGGGCCCAACCCGGGGAGCTGTTTTTT
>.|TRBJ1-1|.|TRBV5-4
CASSSRGLNTEAFF
TGTGCCAGCAGCTCAAGGGGGTTGAACACTGAAGCTTTCTTT
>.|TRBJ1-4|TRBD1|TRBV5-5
CASSQGQGTRTTNEKLFF
TGTGCCAGCAGCCAAGGACAGGGTACGCGCACAACTAATGAAAAACTGTTTTTT